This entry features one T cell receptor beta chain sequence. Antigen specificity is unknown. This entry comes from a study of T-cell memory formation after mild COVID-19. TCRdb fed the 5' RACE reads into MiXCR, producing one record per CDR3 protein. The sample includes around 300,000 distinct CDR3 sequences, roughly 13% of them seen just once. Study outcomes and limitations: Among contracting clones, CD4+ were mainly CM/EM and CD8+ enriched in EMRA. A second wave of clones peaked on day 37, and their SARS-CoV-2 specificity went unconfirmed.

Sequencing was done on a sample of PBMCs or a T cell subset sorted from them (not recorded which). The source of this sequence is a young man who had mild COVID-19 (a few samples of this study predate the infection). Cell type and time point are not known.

DNA of the CDR3: TGTGCCAGCAGCTCGAAAAGAACTGTCGGAGATGAAGAGACCCAGTACTTC. Translating it yields CASSSKRTVGDEETQYF. The V and J genes are TRBV7-9 and TRBJ2-5; D not certain. CDR1 and CDR2 from the germline V gene are SEHNR and FQNEAQ (reference sequence). V was trimmed by 4 bases and J by 3 bases, leaving 21 bases between them. This CDR3 contains 17 residues.